The 9 T cell receptor beta chains listed next were all sequenced from one sample in a study of blood T cell repertoires in COVID-19 (TCRdb year 2020). Libraries were built with the immunoSEQ multiplex PCR assay. TCRdb limited this immuneACCESS table to in-frame rearrangements with V and J called. A share of clones is missing; checked studies link under half to unresolved V genes, and the rest is unexplained. This sample gives under 400,000 clones in total; approximately 88% of them show up just once. In total, the top ten clones hold 1.5% to 2% of the sample. Material: peripheral blood. These receptors were obtained from a woman in her twenties or thirties with COVID-19, enrolled during active disease.

The J gene is TRBJ1-4, the V gene TRBV7-8; D is possibly TRBD1 (5 bases). Germline V gene sequence: CDR1 SGHVS, CDR2 FQNEAQ. Deletions cut 5 bases from V and 5 bases from J, with 15 bases between. The CDR3 is 15 amino acids. CDR3 coding DNA: TGTGCCAGCAGCCTAAACGGGGGAATAAATGAAAAACTGTTTTTT. Translated, it gives CASSLNGGINEKLFF.

The genes are TRBV2 and TRBJ1-1; TRBD1 aligns across 10 bases. This CDR3 is built from 15 residues. From germline, CDR1 is SNHLY and CDR2 FYNNEI. Trimming took 4 bases from V and 0 from J; bases not matched to a gene: 2. The CDR3 DNA reads TGTGCCAGCAGTGGGACAGGGGGATTGAACACTGAAGCTTTCTTT. Amino acids: CASSGTGGLNTEAFF.

This clone has more than one count but fewer than ten. The chain combines TRBV7-9 with TRBJ1-3, with D unresolved. Deletions cut 5 bases from V and 2 bases from J, with 10 bases between. This CDR3 is built from 14 residues. Germline V gene sequence: CDR1 SEHNR, CDR2 FQNEAQ (reference sequence). In DNA form, the CDR3 reads TGTGCCAGCAGCCCCAGTGGAGCTGGAAACACCATATATTTT. It encodes CASSPSGAGNTIYF.

The chain couples TRBV6-2 or TRBV6-3 to TRBJ2-1, with D maybe TRBD1 (6 bases). V was shortened by 5 bases and J by 6 bases, with 14 bases between the two germline ends. The CDR3 runs to 14 residues. Germline CDR1 is MNHEY and CDR2 is SVGEGT. The CDR3 DNA follows: TGTGCCAGCAGTCGTCCAGGGGTCGGCAATGAGCAGTTCTTC. Protein: CASSRPGVGNEQFF.

The chain links TRBV18 to TRBJ1-5; 9 nucleotides align to TRBD1. Per the germline V gene, CDR1 is KGHSH and CDR2 is LQKENI. CDR3 length equals 14 residues. The V gene end was trimmed by 2 bases and the J gene end by 5 bases; junction bases not matched to a gene: 1. This CDR3 is CASSPRQGDQPQHF. CDR3 bases: TGTGCCAGCTCACCAAGACAGGGGGATCAGCCCCAGCATTTT.

The genes are TRBV4-2 and TRBJ2-5, with 11 bases fitting TRBD2. CDR1 and CDR2 from the germline V gene are LGHNA and YNFKEQ. The CDR3 spans 16 residues. Germline trimming cut 1 base from V and 0 bases from J; bases unmatched to any gene: 1. CDR3 nucleotides: TGTGCCAGCAGCCAAGTGGGACTAGCGGACCAAGAGACCCAGTACTTC. It codes for CASSQVGLADQETQYF.

J is TRBJ2-3 and V is TRBV7-8; D call uncertain. Germline CDR1 SGHVS, CDR2 FQNEAQ. Trimming cost V 3 bases and J 3 bases, with 13 bases left between them. CDR3 size: 15 residues. Here the CDR3 DNA reads TGTGCCAGCAGCTTCGGTCCCCCAATGACAGATACGCAGTATTTT. It yields the protein CASSFGPPMTDTQYF.

The chain carries TRBV7-9 and TRBJ2-1; D unclear. CDR1 is SEHNR and CDR2 is FQNEAQ in the germline V gene (reference sequence). The CDR3 has 12 amino acids. V lost 8 bases and J lost 8, with 13 bases in between. The CDR3 DNA is TGTGCCAGCTCGCCCGCGGTGGATGAGCAGTTCTTC. Protein product: CASSPAVDEQFF.

The DNA for the CDR3 is TGTGCCAGCAGCCGACAGGGGAGCGCTGGGGCCAACGTCCTGACTTTC. Translation gives CASSRQGSAGANVLTF. The chain joins TRBV7-6 to TRBJ2-6; 8 bases agree with TRBD1. The CDR3 is 16 residues long. Germline lookup yields CDR1 SGHVS and CDR2 FNYEAQ. V was clipped by 5 bases and J by 2 bases; unmatched bases: 5.